A selection of T cell receptor beta chains follows, all from one sample in a study of blood T cell repertoires in COVID-19. Here immunoSEQ multiplex PCR was the method, and the copy in TCRdb shows in-frame clones only, minus some. The sample holds over 30,000 clones; roughly nine tenths are singletons and the top ten take about 13%. Sequencing was done on a sample of peripheral blood. The source is an older man with active COVID-19. Each CDR3 is given without its conserved first and last residue. The order of the fields is V gene, J gene, clone size, CDR3 protein. Rows give clone size only sometimes, using once, few, many, or a class for an expanded clone.

>TRBV7-8|TRBJ2-7|.
ASSLGLRATGQY
>TRBV27|TRBJ1-1|.
ASSLGLQNTEAF
>TRBV7-2|TRBJ2-3|once
ASSLRLAASTDTQY
>TRBV27|TRBJ2-2|.
ASSLGPTLALFAGELF
>TRBV7-9|TRBJ2-2|.
ASSLSGSGTGELF
>TRBV4-2|TRBJ2-1|.
ASSQWGGLAGGDNEQF
>TRBV7-8|TRBJ2-7|.
ASSLAYSGLADWSYVYEQY
>TRBV19|TRBJ2-6|.
ASSAGQGSGANVLT
>TRBV6-5|TRBJ1-3|.
ASSYSNRAGNTIY
>TRBV11-1|TRBJ1-1|.
ASSRTGGRTEAF
>TRBV3-1/TRBV3-2|TRBJ1-5|.
ASSHGRGNSQPQH
>TRBV2|TRBJ1-4|.
ASRMGADEKLF
>TRBV12-5|TRBJ1-2|.
ASGSPQGSYGYT
>TRBV7-9|TRBJ2-1|.
ASRPGQGTHNEQF
>TRBV3-1/TRBV3-2|TRBJ2-1|.
ASSPLREYSYNEQF
>TRBV12-3/TRBV12-4|TRBJ2-3|.
ASSRQLTDTQY
>TRBV11-2|TRBJ2-7|.
ASSLTRAIYEQY
>TRBV3-1/TRBV3-2|TRBJ1-1|.
ASRRGQGADAF
>TRBV19|TRBJ1-4|.
ASSPGHRVQLF
>TRBV28|TRBJ2-2|.
ASMYRGGGAGTGELF
>TRBV5-4|TRBJ1-4|.
ASSLKGAEEKLF
>TRBV29-1|TRBJ2-7|.
SVVRRASSSSYEQY
>TRBV7-9|TRBJ2-1|.
ASSLDRGYEQF
>TRBV11-2|TRBJ2-7|.
ASSTTTYEQY
>TRBV7-8|TRBJ2-7|.
ASSYPGLLDEQY
>TRBV9|TRBJ2-7|.
ASSVGTGSSYEQY
>TRBV7-6|TRBJ2-6|.
ASSLNSGANVLT
>TRBV11-3|TRBJ2-7|.
ASSLGSANYEQY
>TRBV29-1|TRBJ1-5|.
SVTGPRGQPQH
>TRBV19|TRBJ1-2|few
ASMGQGRRSGYT
>TRBV10-3|TRBJ1-3|.
AISAQGLAGNTIY
>TRBV5-4|TRBJ2-5|.
ASSPTGGGETQY
>TRBV18|TRBJ2-3|.
ASSPPGLSTDTQY
>TRBV12-3/TRBV12-4|TRBJ1-1|.
ASRGGGTEAF
>TRBV5-4|TRBJ1-1|once
ASSTGQMQAAEAF
>TRBV7-2|TRBJ2-7|.
ASSGSTGSEQY
>TRBV28|TRBJ2-7|.
ASSSASGVSYEQY
>TRBV5-4|TRBJ2-3|.
ASSSSGDTDTQY
>TRBV9|TRBJ2-7|.
ASSVHSSPGYEQY
>TRBV2|TRBJ1-1|.
ASSGQGLTTEAF
>TRBV12-5|TRBJ2-7|.
ASGLRDSIYEQY